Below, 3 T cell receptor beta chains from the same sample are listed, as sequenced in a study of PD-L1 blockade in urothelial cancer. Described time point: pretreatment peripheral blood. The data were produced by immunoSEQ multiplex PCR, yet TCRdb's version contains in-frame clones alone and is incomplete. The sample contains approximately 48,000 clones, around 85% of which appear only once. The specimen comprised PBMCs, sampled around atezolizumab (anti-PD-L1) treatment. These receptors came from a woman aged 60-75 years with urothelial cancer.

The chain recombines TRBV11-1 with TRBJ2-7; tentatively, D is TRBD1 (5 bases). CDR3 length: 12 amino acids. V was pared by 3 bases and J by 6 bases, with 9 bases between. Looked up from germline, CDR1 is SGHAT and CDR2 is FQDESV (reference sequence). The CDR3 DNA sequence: TGTGCCAGCAGCTTGAGCAGGGCCGAGCAGTACTTC. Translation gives CASSLSRAEQYF.

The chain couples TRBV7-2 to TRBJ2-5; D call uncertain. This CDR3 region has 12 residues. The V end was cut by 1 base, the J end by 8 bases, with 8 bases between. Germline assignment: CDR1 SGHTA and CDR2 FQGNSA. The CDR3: CASSLGQTTQYF. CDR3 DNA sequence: TGTGCCAGCAGCTTAGGACAAACAACCCAGTACTTC. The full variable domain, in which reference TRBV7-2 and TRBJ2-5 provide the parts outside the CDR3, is GAGVSQSPSNKVTEKGKDVELRCDPISGHTALYWYRQSLGQGLEFLIYFQGNSAPDKSGLPSDRFSAERTGGSVSTLTIQRTQQEDSAVYLCASSLGQTTQYFGPGTRLLVL.

The DNA of the CDR3 is TGTGCCAGCAGCCCAGACGGGGGGCACACTGAAGCTTTCTTT. Amino acids: CASSPDGGHTEAFF. The chain joins TRBV9 to TRBJ1-1; D is perhaps TRBD1 (6 bases). Deletions cut 4 bases from V and 3 bases from J, with 13 bases between. CDR3 length: 14 residues. The germline V gene has CDR1 SGDLS and CDR2 YYNGEE.